Sequencing of this T cell receptor (beta chain) was carried out in a study of cytomegalovirus exposure and HLA in healthy donors. Study background: The study's early data release held about 80 million unique TCRs from HLA-typed donors.

This clone has more than one count but fewer than ten. No antigen is known for it. The CDR3 consists of 16 residues. CDR1 SGHDT and CDR2 YYEEEE come from the germline V gene. V lost 4 bases to trimming and J lost 1 base; unmatched junction nucleotides: 7. In nominal health when sampled, donors likely had unrecorded immune exposures nonetheless. Overall study results and limits: Productive status was seen about 90% or about 30% of the time for most TCR beta V segments in an earlier analysis.

13 Jbeta primers and 60 Vbeta primers were used for the PCR. Per the original data handling: An analysis performed later counted roughly 80 million unique TCR beta chains (around 10 million of them shared). Repertoires were generated with immunoSEQ multiplex PCR, while TCRdb's copy carries only in-frame clones and drops some. The DNA was the basis for D and trimming; V, J and clone size are from that table. The repertoire holds under 150,000 clones, with 67% as singletons. The source material was PBMCs. V usage is TRBV5-6 and J usage is TRBJ1-5; 8 nucleotides align to TRBD1. The TCR was taken from a man aged 18 to 29 in good health and CMV-seropositive. The DNA for the CDR3 is TGTGCCAGCAGCCCCGGGACAGGCAGGAGCAATCAGCCCCAGCATTTT. Translating gives CASSPGTGRSNQPQHF. The full variable domain, completed using reference TRBV5-6 and TRBJ1-5, is DAGVTQSPTHLIKTRGQQVTLRCSPKSGHDTVSWYQQALGQGPQFIFQYYEEEERQRGNFPDRFSGHQFPNYSSELNVNALLLGDSALYLCASSPGTGRSNQPQHFGDGTRLSIL.